The T cell receptor beta chain described here comes from a study of post-analysis software for immune sequencing data. Study-wide points: Controls showed lower frequencies than patients for five TRBV segments, and TRBV5-6, TRBV5-1 and TRBV20-1 were among these.

Concerning this clonotype itself: The antigen is undetermined.

Trimming removed 1 base from V and 7 bases from J, with 11 bases in between. The CDR3 is 14 residues long. CDR1 and CDR2 (germline): SEHNR, FQNEAQ (reference sequence). Researchers reported that TCR beta cDNA libraries carried unique molecular identifiers. A single record per CDR3 protein comes from TCRdb applying MiXCR to the PCR reads. The table has about 620,000 distinct CDR3 sequences, about 44% seen once. This receptor was obtained from a girl aged 5-17 years with multiple sclerosis. Sequencing input: blood. The chain employs TRBV7-9 and TRBJ2-1; D uncertain. Written as DNA, the CDR3 is TGTGCCAGCAGCTTAGGACGCCCTACGAATGAGCAGTTCTTC. It yields the protein CASSLGRPTNEQFF.